Below are 7 T cell receptor beta chains sequenced from a single sample in a study of shared clonotypes between healthy human individuals. Naive CD8 isolation took CD45RO-negative cells positively selected for CCR7 and excluded terminally differentiated effector memory CD45RA+ cells. TCRdb keeps only in-frame clones here, not all; method: immunoSEQ multiplex PCR. Of hundreds of thousands of clones listed, about 95% are singletons. Sequencing input: naive CD8+ T cells sorted from blood. These receptors were collected from a woman in her 30s in good health.

Only one count was recorded for this clone. The chain has TRBV11-2 and TRBJ2-5; 13 bases are a match to TRBD2. The J call may be incorrect, as the DNA end agrees better with TRBJ2-7. The CDR3 totals 19 residues. Per the germline V gene, CDR1 is SGHAT and CDR2 is FQNNGV. CDR3 amino acids: CASSSGLAGASPLSYEQYF. DNA for the CDR3: TGTGCCAGCAGCTCCGGACTAGCGGGAGCGAGCCCTCTCTCCTACGAGCAGTACTTC.

The rearrangement uses TRBV4-2 and TRBJ2-3; 10 positions agree with TRBD2. The germline CDR1 and CDR2 sequences are LGHNA and YNFKEQ. CDR3 size: 17 residues. V shed 0 bases and J 4 bases; nucleotides not matched to a gene: 7. In nucleotides, the CDR3 is TGTGCCAGCAGCCAAGAATGTAGCGGGAGGTTGGCAGATACGCAGTATTTT. It codes for CASSQECSGRLADTQYF.

V gene TRBV7-3 combines with J gene TRBJ1-1; the D gene is possibly TRBD1 (5 bases). Trimming took off 5 bases at V and 4 bases at J, with 17 bases between the two ends. CDR1 SGHTA and CDR2 FQGTGA come from the germline V gene. The CDR3 loop spans 15 amino acids. CDR3 sequence: CASSLYVGESTEAFF. DNA for the CDR3: TGTGCCAGCAGCCTATATGTGGGGGAGTCCACTGAAGCTTTCTTT.

To note about this clone: The same CDR3 arises from other DNA sequences in this sample as well. The chain joins TRBV27 to TRBJ2-1; 7 positions agree with TRBD1. The V segment lost 2 bases and the J segment 6 bases; nucleotides outside the gene matches: 1. The CDR3 runs 13 residues. The germline CDR1 and CDR2 sequences are MNHEY and SMNVEV (reference sequence). CDR3 sequence: CASSLDRANEQFF. CDR3 DNA: TGTGCCAGCAGTTTAGACAGGGCCAATGAGCAGTTCTTC.

In regard to this clone: Other DNA sequences of this sample code for an identical CDR3. This chain joins TRBV27 and TRBJ2-7, with D perhaps matching TRBD1 (6 bases). The CDR3 sequence is 14 residues long. The germline gives CDR1 MNHEY, CDR2 SMNVEV (reference sequence). Trimming pared 4 bases from V and 0 bases from J, leaving 10 bases between. The CDR3 loop reads CASSYAGDSYEQYF. CDR3 nucleotides: TGTGCCAGCAGTTACGCAGGGGACTCCTACGAGCAGTACTTC.

V usage is TRBV11-1 and J usage is TRBJ2-2; D might be TRBD2 (6 bases). This CDR3 contains 16 residues. CDR1 and CDR2 from the germline V gene are SGHAT and FQDESV (reference sequence). With 9 bases removed from V and 6 bases from J, the gap between germline ends came to 23 bases. The CDR3 sequence: CASTTLAERGAGELFF. The CDR3 DNA reads TGTGCCAGTACAACTTTAGCGGAGAGGGGCGCCGGGGAGCTGTTTTTT.

As regards this clone: Other nucleotide sequences from this sample produce the same CDR3. The rearrangement links TRBV21-1 to TRBJ2-5. TRBV21-1 is recorded as a pseudogene. CDR3 length equals 14 residues. This CDR3 is CASSRGRLQETQYF. The CDR3 nucleotides are TGTGCCAGCAGCAGGGGACGTCTCCAAGAGACCCAGTACTTC.